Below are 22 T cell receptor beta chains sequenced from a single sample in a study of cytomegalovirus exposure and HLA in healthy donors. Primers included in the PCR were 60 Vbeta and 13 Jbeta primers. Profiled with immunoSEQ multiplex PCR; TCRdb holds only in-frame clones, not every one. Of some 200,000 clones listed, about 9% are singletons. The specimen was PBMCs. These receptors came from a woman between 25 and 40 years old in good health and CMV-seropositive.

CDR3 bases: TGTGCCAGCAGCTTAGTAGAGTCTCTGTTCTTC. Its protein is CASSLVESLFF. The gene calls are TRBV11-2 and TRBJ2-1, with no clear D. Trimming pared 1 base from V and 15 bases from J, leaving 10 bases between. Germline loops: CDR1 SGHAT, CDR2 FQNNGV. The CDR3 is 11 residues long.

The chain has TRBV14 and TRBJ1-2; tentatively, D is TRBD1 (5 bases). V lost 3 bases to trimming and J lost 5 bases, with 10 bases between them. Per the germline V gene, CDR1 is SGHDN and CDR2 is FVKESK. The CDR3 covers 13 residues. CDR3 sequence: CASSHYRTYGYTF. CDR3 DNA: TGTGCCAGCAGCCATTATAGGACATATGGCTACACCTTC.

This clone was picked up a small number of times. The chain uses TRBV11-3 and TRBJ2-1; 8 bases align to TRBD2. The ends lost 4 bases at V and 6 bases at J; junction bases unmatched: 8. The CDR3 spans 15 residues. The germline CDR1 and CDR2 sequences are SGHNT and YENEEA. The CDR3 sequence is CASSSGAGVFNEQFF. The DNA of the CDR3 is TGTGCCAGCAGCTCCGGAGCGGGAGTCTTCAATGAGCAGTTCTTC.

DNA of the CDR3: TGTGCCAGCAGCGCGAGGGGGGGGATGGGCACTGAAGCTTTCTTT. Protein: CASSARGGMGTEAFF. The J gene is TRBJ1-1, the V gene TRBV9; D is possibly TRBD1 (6 bases). The CDR3 sequence is 15 residues long. V gave up 3 bases and J gave up 4 bases, with 16 bases separating them. CDR1 is SGDLS and CDR2 is YYNGEE in the germline V gene.

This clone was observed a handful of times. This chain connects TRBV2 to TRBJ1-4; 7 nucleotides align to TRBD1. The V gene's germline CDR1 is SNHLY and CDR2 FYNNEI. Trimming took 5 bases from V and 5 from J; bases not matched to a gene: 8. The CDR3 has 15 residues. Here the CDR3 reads CASSSTTGRNEKLFF. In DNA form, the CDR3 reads TGTGCCAGCAGTAGCACGACAGGGAGAAATGAAAAACTGTTTTTT.

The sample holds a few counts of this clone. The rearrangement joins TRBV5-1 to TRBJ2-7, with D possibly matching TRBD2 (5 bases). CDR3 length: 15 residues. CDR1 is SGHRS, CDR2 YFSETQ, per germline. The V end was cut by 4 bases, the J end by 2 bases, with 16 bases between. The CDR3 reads CASSHSPLATYEQYF. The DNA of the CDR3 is TGCGCCAGCAGCCACTCTCCCCTAGCTACCTACGAGCAGTACTTC.

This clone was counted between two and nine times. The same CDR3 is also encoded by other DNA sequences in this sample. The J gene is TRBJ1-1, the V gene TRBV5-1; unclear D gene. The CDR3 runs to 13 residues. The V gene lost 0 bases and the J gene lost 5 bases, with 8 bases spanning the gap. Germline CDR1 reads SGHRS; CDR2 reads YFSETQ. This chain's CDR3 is CASSLASGTEAFF. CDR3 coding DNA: TGCGCCAGCAGCTTGGCCTCGGGTACTGAAGCTTTCTTT. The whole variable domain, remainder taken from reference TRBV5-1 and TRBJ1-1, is KAGVTQTPRYLIKTRGQQVTLSCSPISGHRSVSWYQQTPGQGLQFLFEYFSETQRNKGNFPGRFSGRQFSNSRSEMNVSTLELGDSALYLCASSLASGTEAFFGQGTRLTVV.

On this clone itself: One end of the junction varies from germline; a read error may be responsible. CDR3 DNA: TGTGCCAGAAGTTACTCGGGGTGGGAGAACCAGTACTTC. Translating it yields CARSYSGWENQYF. The genes are TRBV6-5 and TRBJ2-5; possible D gene TRBD2, 5 bases. The CDR3 covers 13 residues. CDR1 and CDR2 from the germline V gene are MNHEY and SVGAGI.

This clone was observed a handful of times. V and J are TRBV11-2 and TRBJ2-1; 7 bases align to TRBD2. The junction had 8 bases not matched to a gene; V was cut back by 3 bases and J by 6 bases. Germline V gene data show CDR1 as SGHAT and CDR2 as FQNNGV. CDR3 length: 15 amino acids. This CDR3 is CASSFFRASGNEQFF. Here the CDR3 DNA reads TGTGCCAGCAGCTTCTTCAGAGCTAGCGGCAATGAGCAGTTCTTC.

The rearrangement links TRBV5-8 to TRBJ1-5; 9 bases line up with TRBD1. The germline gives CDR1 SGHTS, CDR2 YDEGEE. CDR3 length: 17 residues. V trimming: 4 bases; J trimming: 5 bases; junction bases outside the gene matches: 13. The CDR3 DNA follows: TGTGCCAGCAGCCTTGGACCCGGGACAGGGATTGATCAGCCCCAGCATTTT. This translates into CASSLGPGTGIDQPQHF.

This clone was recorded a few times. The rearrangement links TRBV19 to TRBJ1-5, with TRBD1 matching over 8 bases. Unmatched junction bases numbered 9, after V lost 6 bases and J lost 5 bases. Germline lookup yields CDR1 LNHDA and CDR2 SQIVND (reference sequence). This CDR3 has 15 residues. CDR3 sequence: CASRTGQGRHQPQHF. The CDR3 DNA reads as TGTGCCAGTAGGACCGGACAGGGAAGACATCAGCCCCAGCATTTT. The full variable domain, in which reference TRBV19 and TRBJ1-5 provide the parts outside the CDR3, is DGGITQSPKYLFRKEGQNVTLSCEQNLNHDAMYWYRQDPGQGLRLIYYSQIVNDFQKGDIAEGYSVSREKKESFPLTVTSAQKNPTAFYLCASRTGQGRHQPQHFGDGTRLSIL.

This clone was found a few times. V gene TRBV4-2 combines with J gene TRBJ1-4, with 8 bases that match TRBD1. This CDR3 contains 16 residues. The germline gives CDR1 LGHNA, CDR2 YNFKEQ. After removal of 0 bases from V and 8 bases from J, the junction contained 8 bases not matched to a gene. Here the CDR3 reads CASSQDAGGLGEKLFF. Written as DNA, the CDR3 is TGTGCCAGCAGCCAAGACGCAGGGGGCTTAGGAGAAAAACTGTTTTTT.

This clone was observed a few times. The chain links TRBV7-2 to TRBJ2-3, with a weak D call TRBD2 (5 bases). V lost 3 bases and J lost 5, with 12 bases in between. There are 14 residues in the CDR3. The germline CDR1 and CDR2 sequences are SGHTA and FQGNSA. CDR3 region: CASSFRPSGDTQYF. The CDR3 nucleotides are TGTGCCAGCAGCTTCCGGCCCAGCGGAGATACGCAGTATTTT.

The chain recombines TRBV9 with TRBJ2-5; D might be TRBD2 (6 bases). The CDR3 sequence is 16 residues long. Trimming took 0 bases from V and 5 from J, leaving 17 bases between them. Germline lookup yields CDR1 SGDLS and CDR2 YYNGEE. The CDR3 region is CASSVEPGLGGETQYF. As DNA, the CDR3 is TGTGCCAGCAGCGTAGAGCCGGGGCTAGGAGGGGAGACCCAGTACTTC.

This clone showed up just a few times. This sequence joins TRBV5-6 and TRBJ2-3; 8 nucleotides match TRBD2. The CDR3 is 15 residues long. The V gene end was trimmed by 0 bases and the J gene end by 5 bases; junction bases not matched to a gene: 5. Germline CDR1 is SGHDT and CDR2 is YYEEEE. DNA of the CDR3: TGTGCCAGCAGCTTGGGGACTAGCACTGGAGATACGCAGTATTTT. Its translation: CASSLGTSTGDTQYF.

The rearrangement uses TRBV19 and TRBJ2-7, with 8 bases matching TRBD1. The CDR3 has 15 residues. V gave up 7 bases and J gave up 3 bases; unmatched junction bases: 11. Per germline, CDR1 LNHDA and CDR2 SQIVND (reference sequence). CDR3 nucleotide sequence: TGTGCCAGTACCCCCGGACAGGGACTGGGCTACGAGCAGTACTTC. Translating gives CASTPGQGLGYEQYF.

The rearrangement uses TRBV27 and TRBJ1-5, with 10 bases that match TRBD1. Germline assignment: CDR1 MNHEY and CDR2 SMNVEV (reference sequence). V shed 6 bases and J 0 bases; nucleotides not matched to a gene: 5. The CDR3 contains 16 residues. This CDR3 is CASRGQGYYSNQPQHF. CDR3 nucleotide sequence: TGTGCCAGCAGGGGACAGGGGTACTATAGCAATCAGCCCCAGCATTTT.

CDR3 bases: TGTGCCAGTAGTATCCCCCATAACCCCTACGAGCAGTACTTC. This codes for CASSIPHNPYEQYF. J is TRBJ2-5 and V is TRBV19; the D is unclear. TRBJ2-7 matches the DNA end more closely, so the J call is doubtful. From germline, CDR1 is LNHDA and CDR2 SQIVND (reference sequence). This CDR3 is built from 14 residues.

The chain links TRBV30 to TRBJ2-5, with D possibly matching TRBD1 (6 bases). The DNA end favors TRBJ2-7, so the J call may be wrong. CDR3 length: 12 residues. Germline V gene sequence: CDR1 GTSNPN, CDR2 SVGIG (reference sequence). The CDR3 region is CAWQGLSYEQYF. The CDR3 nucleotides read TGTGCCTGGCAGGGGTTATCCTACGAGCAGTACTTC.

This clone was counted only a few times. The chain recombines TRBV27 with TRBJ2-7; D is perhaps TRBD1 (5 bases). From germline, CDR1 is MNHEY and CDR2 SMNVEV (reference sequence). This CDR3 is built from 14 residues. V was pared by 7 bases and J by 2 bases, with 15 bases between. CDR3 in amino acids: CASKGVLPPYEQYF. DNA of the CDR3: TGTGCCAGCAAAGGGGTTCTTCCACCCTACGAGCAGTACTTC.

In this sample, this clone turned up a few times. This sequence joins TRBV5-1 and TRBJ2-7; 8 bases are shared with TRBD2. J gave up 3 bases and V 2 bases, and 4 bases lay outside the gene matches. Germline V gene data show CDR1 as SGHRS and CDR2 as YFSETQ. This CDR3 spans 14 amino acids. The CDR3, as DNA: TGCGCCAGCAGCTTAGCGGGAGCACTCTACGAGCAGTACTTC. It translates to CASSLAGALYEQYF.

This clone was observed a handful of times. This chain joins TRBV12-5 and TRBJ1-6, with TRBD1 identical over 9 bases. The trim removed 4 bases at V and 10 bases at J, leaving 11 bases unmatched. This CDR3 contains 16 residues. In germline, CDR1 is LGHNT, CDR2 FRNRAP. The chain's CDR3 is CASGWAFGTGTSPLHF. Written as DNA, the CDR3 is TGTGCTAGTGGTTGGGCTTTCGGGACAGGGACCTCACCCCTCCACTTT.